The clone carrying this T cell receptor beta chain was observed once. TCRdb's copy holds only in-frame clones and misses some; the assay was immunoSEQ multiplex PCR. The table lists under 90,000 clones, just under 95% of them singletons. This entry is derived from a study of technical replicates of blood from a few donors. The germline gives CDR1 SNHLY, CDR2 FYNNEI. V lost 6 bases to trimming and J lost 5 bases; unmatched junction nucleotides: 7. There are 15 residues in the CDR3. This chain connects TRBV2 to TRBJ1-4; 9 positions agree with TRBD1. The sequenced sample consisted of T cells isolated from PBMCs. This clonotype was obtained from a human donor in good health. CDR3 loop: CASREQGAVNEKLFF. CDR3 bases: TGTGCCAGCAGGGAACAGGGGGCAGTAAATGAAAAACTGTTTTTT. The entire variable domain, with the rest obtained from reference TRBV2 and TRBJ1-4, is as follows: EPEVTQTPSHQVTQMGQEVILRCVPISNHLYFYWYRQILGQKVEFLVSFYNNEISEKSEIFDDQFSVERPDGSNFTLKIRSTKLEDSAMYFCASREQGAVNEKLFFGSGTQLSVL.